This T cell receptor beta chain was captured by sequencing in a study of PD-L1 blockade in urothelial cancer (dated by TCRdb to between 2016 and 2019). About the full investigation: Every patient began therapy in the mid-2010s and was given atezolizumab 1,200 mg intravenously every 3 weeks. Twenty-five of 29 patients were males with bladder-origin urothelial cancer, and 18 of 29 reported a prior smoking history. Approximately 30 patients had pretreatment blood TCR-seq, roughly 24 had at least one posttreatment blood collection, and roughly 24 had tumor TCR-seq. Durable clinical benefit was defined as progression-free survival longer than 6 months, and TCR features were also tested against progression-free and overall survival. Somatic, immune and clinical correlates of response to PD-L1 blockade with atezolizumab in urothelial cancer were the focus of an exploratory multi-omic analysis. Whole exome sequencing and RNA sequencing of pretreatment tumors were performed alongside TCR sequencing in the same patients. Patients had an ECOG performance status of 0 or 1 and had received between 0 and 3 prior chemotherapy regimens. Blood samples gave median yields of about 140,000 T cells and around 88,000 unique TCRs, along with a median clonality of around 0.08. Pretreatment tumor samples, along with matched peripheral blood serially collected before and after atezolizumab treatment, were subjected to TCR sequencing. Blood samples were analyzed 3 weeks after the start of treatment (second dose) and 6 weeks after the start of treatment. Ten or so patients reached durable clinical benefit, while about 19 patients did not. General findings and caveats noted by the study authors: Among patients with durable benefit, tumor-associated TCR clones showed greater expansion in peripheral blood 3 weeks after treatment started (n of about 20, p = 0.022). Improved progression-free and overall survival was associated with having pretreatment peripheral blood TCR clonality below the median. Small sample size (n ≈ 29) and many exploratory analyses mean the results are intended to be hypothesis-generating.

At the junction V is shortened by 5 bases and J by 7 bases, with 15 bases in between. Based on the germline V gene, the CDR1 and CDR2 sequences are SGHDT and YYEEEE. The CDR3 measures 13 amino acids from cysteine to phenylalanine. The retained sequence is limited to the CDR3, 39 bases, with the frame set at the first base. Synthetic TCR analog templates were spiked into each PCR to estimate absolute template abundance from read counts. The immunoSEQ assay used bias-controlled V and J gene primers to amplify TCRbeta CDR3 regions from genomic DNA. Sequencing of rearranged TCRbeta segments was performed at approximately 20X coverage. The authors processed their data as follows. Sequencing errors were corrected by clustering, and CDR3s were annotated against IMGT so that V, D and J genes could be assigned. Only productive TCRbeta rearrangements were used in downstream analyses, excluding out-of-frame or stop-codon sequences. Clonality was computed as one minus Shannon entropy normalized by the log of the number of unique productive sequences. Fisher's exact test with Benjamini-Hochberg correction, using a cutoff of adjusted p below 0.01, was how clones that differed between time points or between blood and tumor were identified. TCRdb took over this immuneACCESS table, retaining in-frame rearrangements with V and J assigned. Such tables are incomplete; in checked studies, under half of the missing clones stem from an unresolved V gene, and the remainder is unexplained. Clone size and V and J calls were adopted from that table, with D and trimming inferred from the DNA. Here the sample has 45,000 to 60,000 clones; 85% to 90% occur a single time. The leading ten clones occupy approximately 14% of the sample.

The time point label, as the study defines it: pretreatment peripheral blood. A total of around 30 patients with locally advanced or metastatic urothelial carcinoma, treated at Memorial Sloan Kettering on a trial protocol, made up the cohort. Peripheral blood mononuclear cells were collected pretreatment and during treatment, with between 1 and 8 total time points obtained per patient. The Qiagen DNeasy Blood extraction kit was used to purify genomic DNA from total PBMCs and tumor samples. PBMCs were collected pretreatment and during treatment and were isolated and stored as previously described. Concerning this clone: What antigen it recognizes has not been identified. No clone much larger than this one lies a single base away; base qualities are absent.

The material was PBMCs, obtained around atezolizumab (anti-PD-L1) treatment. The chain uses TRBV5-6 and TRBJ1-2; the best D guess is TRBD1, with 6 bases matching. The origin of this receptor is a man aged 65 to 79 with urothelial cancer. DNA sequence: TGTGCCAGCAGGACCGGGGGGGCGCGTGGCTACACCTTC. This translates into CASRTGGARGYTF.